The subject of this entry is one T cell receptor beta chain. Its antigen remains unidentified. The V gene's germline CDR1 is SGHRS and CDR2 YFSETQ. Trimming shortened V by 0 bases and J by 7 bases, and 11 bases separated the two germline ends. CDR3 length: 14 residues. This record belongs to a study of vaccination effects on CD4 cells after COVID-19. The ViraFEST assay expanded antigen-specific CD4+ T cells with viral peptide pools before sequencing. When around ten days of culture had elapsed, CD4+ T cells were isolated. BNT162b2 vaccine or mRNA-1273 vaccine was given to participants in two doses. Generated by immunoSEQ multiplex PCR, the TCRdb table keeps only in-frame clones and is missing some. The table has tens of thousands of clones, about three quarters seen once; the top ten hold 1.2%.

This sequence was found in a human donor who received a COVID-19 vaccine. Specimen: CD4+ T cells from PBMCs cultured with HCoV-229E spike peptides, collected after COVID-19 vaccination. V and J are TRBV5-1 and TRBJ1-5, with TRBD1 as a possible D gene (6 bases). As DNA, the CDR3 is TGCGCCAGCAGCTTGGGCGGGGGCAGGCAGCCCCAGCATTTT. Its translation is CASSLGGGRQPQHF. Full variable domain (remainder filled in from reference TRBV5-1 and TRBJ1-5): KAGVTQTPRYLIKTRGQQVTLSCSPISGHRSVSWYQQTPGQGLQFLFEYFSETQRNKGNFPGRFSGRQFSNSRSEMNVSTLELGDSALYLCASSLGGGRQPQHFGDGTRLSIL.